The 12 T cell receptor beta chains below all came from one sample that was sequenced in a study of cytomegalovirus exposure and HLA in healthy donors. Amplification used 60 Vbeta primers and 13 Jbeta primers. TCRdb's copy holds only in-frame clones and misses some; the assay was immunoSEQ multiplex PCR. The sample includes 200,000 to 250,000 clones, 82% of them seen just once. The sequenced sample was PBMCs. Receptors were obtained from a woman in her thirties or forties in good health and CMV-seropositive.

The J gene is TRBJ1-2, the V gene TRBV30, with D possibly being TRBD1 (6 bases). The germline V gene encodes CDR1 GTSNPN and CDR2 SVGIG (reference sequence). This CDR3 comprises 15 residues. The V end lost 1 base, the J end lost 3 bases, and 15 bases lay between the germline ends. The CDR3 spells CAWSANSGQYYGYTF. The CDR3 nucleotides are TGTGCCTGGAGTGCAAATTCGGGACAATACTATGGCTACACCTTC.

The rearrangement uses TRBV5-8 and TRBJ1-2, with D possibly being TRBD1 (6 bases). Germline values: CDR1 SGHTS, CDR2 YDEGEE. V was pared by 3 bases and J by 0 bases, with 15 bases between. The CDR3 sequence is 16 residues long. CDR3 amino acids: CASSWRTATSNYGYTF. CDR3 nucleotide sequence: TGTGCCAGCAGCTGGAGGACAGCAACATCTAACTATGGCTACACCTTC.

In this sample, this clone turned up a few times. This chain links TRBV23-1 with TRBJ2-3, with D maybe TRBD2 (5 bases). TRBV23-1 falls under the ORF class, with uncertain function. The CDR3 is 17 residues long. V lost 0 bases to trimming and J lost 5 bases, with 18 bases between them. CDR3 in amino acids: CASSQSTSGKVGDTQYF. In DNA form, the CDR3 reads TGCGCCAGCAGTCAATCGACATCCGGGAAGGTAGGAGATACGCAGTATTTT.

This chain uses TRBV25-1 with TRBJ2-1; 7 positions agree with TRBD1. Unmatched junction bases numbered 6, after V lost 4 bases and J lost 9 bases. The V gene's germline CDR1 is MGHDK and CDR2 SYGVNS. CDR3 size: 13 residues. CDR3 bases: TGTGCCAGCAGTGCCGGGACAGTTAGTGAGCAGTTCTTC. Amino acids: CASSAGTVSEQFF. The full variable domain, its missing parts supplied by reference TRBV25-1 and TRBJ2-1, is EADIYQTPRYLVIGTGKKITLECSQTMGHDKMYWYQQDPGMELHLIHYSYGVNSTEKGDLSSESTVSRIRTEHFPLTLESARPSHTSQYLCASSAGTVSEQFFGPGTRLTVL.

The chain combines TRBV30 with TRBJ1-2; 8 bases are a match to TRBD1. V shed 2 bases, J shed 4 bases, and the junction held 6 bases outside the gene matches. Looked up from germline, CDR1 is GTSNPN and CDR2 is SVGIG (reference sequence). The CDR3 loop spans 14 amino acids. The CDR3 spells CAWSQDRVFYGYTF. The CDR3 bases are TGTGCCTGGAGTCAGGACAGGGTTTTCTATGGCTACACCTTC.

The DNA for the CDR3 is TGTGCCTGGAGTTTTCTCCGGACTAGCGGGGGGGCCAAAAACATTCAGTACTTC. It codes for CAWSFLRTSGGAKNIQYF. The chain is built from TRBV30 and TRBJ2-4; 14 bases are shared with TRBD2. CDR1 GTSNPN and CDR2 SVGIG come from the germline V gene (reference sequence). The CDR3 is 18 residues long. Trimming cost V 2 bases and J 1 base; bases outside gene matches: 7.

The V gene is TRBV6-5, the J gene TRBJ1-2; 7 bases line up with TRBD1. V lost 7 bases, J lost 2 bases, and 10 bases stayed unmatched. The CDR3 runs to 15 residues. Germline loops: CDR1 MNHEY, CDR2 SVGAGI. The CDR3 DNA reads TGTGCCAGCAAGATCGACAGGGATAACAACTATGGCTACACCTTC. Residues: CASKIDRDNNYGYTF.

The CDR3 DNA reads as TGTGCCAGCAGCTTACAAGGGGTCTATGGCTACACCTTC. Translation: CASSLQGVYGYTF. J is TRBJ1-2 and V is TRBV7-9; D might be TRBD1 (5 bases). The germline CDR1 and CDR2 sequences are SEHNR and FQNEAQ (reference sequence). V shed 2 bases and J shed 4 bases, with 8 bases lying between them. The CDR3 extends over 13 amino acids.

V and J are TRBV30 and TRBJ1-2, with TRBD1 as a possible D gene (6 bases). Looked up from germline, CDR1 is GTSNPN and CDR2 is SVGIG (reference sequence). V shed 0 bases and J shed 5 bases, with 16 bases lying between them. The CDR3 spans 15 residues. CDR3: CAWSVGTGTRYGYTF. The CDR3 region has the DNA TGTGCCTGGAGTGTAGGAACAGGGACGAGGTATGGCTACACCTTC.

The chain couples TRBV19 to TRBJ2-2; D not resolved. The V end was cut by 7 bases, the J end by 3 bases, with 6 bases between. Germline CDR1 and CDR2: LNHDA and SQIVND (reference sequence). This CDR3 has 12 residues. The CDR3 sequence: CASTKYTGELFF. The CDR3 coding sequence is TGTGCCAGTACCAAATACACCGGGGAGCTGTTTTTT.

The gene calls are TRBV5-4 and TRBJ2-7; TRBD1 aligns across 7 bases. J was trimmed by 2 bases and V by 4 bases; bases with no gene match: 6. CDR3 length: 14 amino acids. The germline V gene encodes CDR1 SGHNT and CDR2 YYREEE (reference sequence). This CDR3 is CASSPRQGPYEQYF. CDR3 sequence (DNA): TGTGCCAGCAGCCCTCGACAGGGCCCCTACGAGCAGTACTTC.

This chain links TRBV5-4 with TRBJ2-3; maybe TRBD1 (5 bases). Germline loops: CDR1 SGHNT, CDR2 YYREEE (reference sequence). Trimming left V 4 bases short and J 2 bases short, with 17 bases between. The CDR3 runs to 16 residues. DNA of the CDR3: TGTGCCAGCAGCCTGGTGGGGCGTACCAACACAGATACGCAGTATTTT. Translated: CASSLVGRTNTDTQYF. Based on the CDR3 plus reference TRBV5-4 and TRBJ2-3, the full variable domain is ETGVTQSPTHLIKTRGQQVTLRCSSQSGHNTVSWYQQALGQGPQFIFQYYREEENGRGNFPPRFSGLQFPNYSSELNVNALELDDSALYLCASSLVGRTNTDTQYFGPGTRLTVL.